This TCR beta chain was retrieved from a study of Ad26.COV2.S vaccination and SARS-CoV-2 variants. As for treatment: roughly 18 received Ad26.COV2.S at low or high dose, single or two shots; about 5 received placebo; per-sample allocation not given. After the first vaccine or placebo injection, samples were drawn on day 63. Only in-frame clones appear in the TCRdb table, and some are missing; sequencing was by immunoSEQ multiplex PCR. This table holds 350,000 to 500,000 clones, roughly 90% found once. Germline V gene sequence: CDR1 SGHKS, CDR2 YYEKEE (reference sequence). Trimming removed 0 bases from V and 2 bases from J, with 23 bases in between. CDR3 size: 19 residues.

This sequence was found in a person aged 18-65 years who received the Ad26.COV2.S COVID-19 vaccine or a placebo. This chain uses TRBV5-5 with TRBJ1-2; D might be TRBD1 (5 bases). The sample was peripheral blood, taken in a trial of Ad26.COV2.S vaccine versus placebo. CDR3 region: CASSLVGQPLKDSNYGYTF. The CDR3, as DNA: TGTGCCAGCAGCTTGGTGGGGCAGCCCCTAAAAGACTCCAACTATGGCTACACCTTC. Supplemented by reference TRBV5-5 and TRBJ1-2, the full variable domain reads DAGVTQSPTHLIKTRGQQVTLRCSPISGHKSVSWYQQVLGQGPQFIFQYYEKEERGRGNFPDRFSARQFPNYSSELNVNALLLGDSALYLCASSLVGQPLKDSNYGYTFGSGTRLTVV.